The 3 T cell receptor beta chains listed next were all sequenced from one sample in a study of cytomegalovirus exposure and HLA in healthy donors. Use of 60 Vbeta and 13 Jbeta primers characterized the PCR. Profiled with immunoSEQ multiplex PCR; TCRdb holds only in-frame clones, not every one. This table has roughly 220,000 clones, around 83% appearing once. Sample: PBMCs. These receptors all come from a woman between 40 and 50 years old in good health and CMV-seronegative.

The chain carries TRBV7-5 and TRBJ2-3; no check of the table's D call, TRBD2, against the DNA was made. TRBV7-5 is labeled a pseudogene. The CDR3 contains 17 residues. CDR3 DNA sequence: TGTGTCAGAAGTCCGGGTGGGGAGAGGAAAAGCACAGATACGCAGTATTTT. Translating gives CVRSPGGERKSTDTQYF.

V and J are TRBV28 and TRBJ1-5; D is unresolved. CDR3 length: 14 residues. CDR1 is MDHEN and CDR2 is SYDVKM in the germline V gene. Trimming stripped 3 bases from V and 7 bases from J, with 13 bases between. The CDR3 sequence: CASSFLKLVQPQHF. As DNA, the CDR3 is TGTGCCAGCAGTTTTTTAAAGCTAGTACAGCCCCAGCATTTT.

The chain recombines TRBV28 with TRBJ1-2; the D is unclear. This CDR3 comprises 16 residues. The ends were cut back, 2 bases at V and 5 bases at J, with 18 bases in the middle. Germline V lookup: CDR1 MDHEN, CDR2 SYDVKM. The CDR3 is CASSLGSGRPDYGYTF. CDR3 nucleotide sequence: TGTGCCAGCAGTTTAGGATCGGGAAGGCCTGATTATGGCTACACCTTC.